What follows are 27 T cell receptor beta chains derived from one specimen sequenced in a study of blood T cell repertoires in COVID-19. Only in-frame clones appear in the TCRdb table, and some are missing; sequencing was by immunoSEQ multiplex PCR. The sample has roughly 220,000 clones, approximately 84% seen once. Sequenced material: PBMCs or T cells enriched from blood (not recorded which). The receptor set was obtained from a man aged 35-49 years who had recovered from COVID-19.

This sequence joins TRBV29-1 and TRBJ1-2; D perhaps matches TRBD1 (6 bases). Germline CDR1 and CDR2: SQVTM and ANQGSEA. Trimming cost V 4 bases and J 4 bases, with 10 bases left between them. This CDR3 contains 12 residues. The CDR3, as DNA: TGCAGCGTTGTCGCAGGGGCCTATGGCTACACCTTC. Its translation is CSVVAGAYGYTF. The variable domain in full, completed from reference TRBV29-1 and TRBJ1-2, reads SAVISQKPSRDICQRGTSLTIQCQVDSQVTMMFWYRQQPGQSLTLIATANQGSEATYESGFVIDKFPISRPNLTFSTLTVSNMSPEDSSIYLCSVVAGAYGYTFGSGTRLTVV.

V gene TRBV28 combines with J gene TRBJ2-1; D call uncertain. Germline V gives CDR1 MDHEN, CDR2 SYDVKM. The ends were cut back, 7 bases at V and 1 base at J, with 11 bases in the middle. The CDR3 extends over 14 amino acids. As DNA, the CDR3 is TGTGCCAGCATTCGAGGAGCGTCCTACAATGAGCAGTTCTTC. It codes for CASIRGASYNEQFF.

The chain employs TRBV5-1 and TRBJ2-1; weak D call: TRBD2 (6 bases). This CDR3 contains 13 residues. From germline, CDR1 is SGHRS and CDR2 YFSETQ. Trimming removed 3 bases from V and 6 bases from J, with 10 bases in between. CDR3 coding DNA: TGCGCCAGCAGCTGGGACTTAACCAATGAGCAGTTCTTC. This sequence encodes CASSWDLTNEQFF.

The CDR3 region has the DNA TGCAGCGTTGAAGGCGGCGGCACAGATACGCAGTATTTT. As protein: CSVEGGGTDTQYF. This chain links TRBV29-1 with TRBJ2-3; D gene ambiguous. Germline-derived CDR1 and CDR2 are SQVTM and ANQGSEA. There are 13 residues in the CDR3. V lost 1 base, J lost 1 base, and 6 bases lay in between.

The table lists this clone with a few counts. The rearrangement uses TRBV7-2 and TRBJ2-2; D gene ambiguous. The V gene's germline CDR1 is SGHTA and CDR2 FQGNSA. The V end lost 4 bases, the J end lost 3 bases, and 6 bases lay between the germline ends. This CDR3 contains 13 residues. The CDR3 loop reads CASSSKYTGELFF. Written as DNA, the CDR3 is TGTGCCAGCAGCTCCAAATACACCGGGGAGCTGTTTTTT.

This clone was recorded only once. V is TRBV5-1 and J is TRBJ1-2; 7 nucleotides line up with TRBD1. The CDR3 is 16 amino acids. V dropped 5 bases and J dropped 0; count of bases not matched to a gene: 10. The germline gives CDR1 SGHRS, CDR2 YFSETQ. The CDR3 region is CASSTGQGVSNYGYTF. Written as DNA, the CDR3 is TGCGCCAGCAGTACTGGCCAGGGGGTTTCTAACTATGGCTACACCTTC.

The rearrangement joins TRBV7-3 to TRBJ2-2; possible D gene TRBD2, 6 bases. V shed 5 bases and J shed 1 base, with 14 bases lying between them. The CDR3 totals 16 residues. From germline, CDR1 is SGHTA and CDR2 FQGTGA. DNA of the CDR3: TGTGCCAGCAGCCAGTGGCTAGCGCTGAACACCGGGGAGCTGTTTTTT. This gives the protein CASSQWLALNTGELFF.

The chain carries TRBV7-2 and TRBJ1-2, with D perhaps TRBD1 (5 bases). V was pared by 5 bases and J by 1 base, with 11 bases between. This CDR3 has 14 amino acids. CDR1 is SGHTA and CDR2 is FQGNSA in the germline V gene. CDR3 residues: CASSPGPFNYGYTF. The CDR3 DNA reads as TGTGCCAGCAGCCCAGGGCCCTTTAACTATGGCTACACCTTC.

J is TRBJ1-3 and V is TRBV7-2; D is unclear. The CDR3 sequence is 15 residues long. V was clipped by 3 bases and J by 4 bases, with 13 bases between them. CDR1 and CDR2 (germline): SGHTA, FQGNSA. The CDR3 loop reads CASSFGMGKGNTIYF. For the CDR3, the DNA is TGTGCCAGCAGCTTCGGGATGGGCAAAGGAAACACCATATATTTT.

The chain joins TRBV25-1 to TRBJ1-4; D gene uncertain. Germline V CDR1 and CDR2: MGHDK, SYGVNS. V was clipped by 3 bases and J by 0 bases, with 8 bases between them. The CDR3 runs 15 residues. The CDR3 here is CASSDPQATNEKLFF. The CDR3, as DNA: TGTGCCAGCAGTGATCCCCAGGCAACTAATGAAAAACTGTTTTTT. Based on the CDR3 plus reference TRBV25-1 and TRBJ1-4, the full variable domain is EADIYQTPRYLVIGTGKKITLECSQTMGHDKMYWYQQDPGMELHLIHYSYGVNSTEKGDLSSESTVSRIRTEHFPLTLESARPSHTSQYLCASSDPQATNEKLFFGSGTQLSVL.

This clone was detected only once. The rearrangement uses TRBV6-5 and TRBJ1-1; 9 positions match TRBD1. The trim removed 6 bases at V and 4 bases at J, leaving 9 bases unmatched. The CDR3 loop spans 15 amino acids. CDR1 is MNHEY, CDR2 SVGAGI, per germline. In DNA form, the CDR3 reads TGTGCCAGCAGACCGGGACAGGGATATCGCACTGAAGCTTTCTTT. It encodes CASRPGQGYRTEAFF.

This clone turned up a few times. This CDR3 is CSVEGAGGRTDTQYF. CDR3 DNA sequence: TGCAGCGTTGAAGGGGCGGGAGGAAGGACAGATACGCAGTATTTT. The genes are TRBV29-1 and TRBJ2-3; 8 bases are a match to TRBD2. V shed 1 base, J shed 3 bases, and the junction held 6 bases outside the gene matches. The CDR3 length is 15 residues. Germline lookup yields CDR1 SQVTM and CDR2 ANQGSEA.

The genes are TRBV27 and TRBJ1-1; perhaps TRBD1 as D (5 bases). Germline V lookup: CDR1 MNHEY, CDR2 SMNVEV (reference sequence). The CDR3 is made up of 14 amino acids. Trimming removed 3 bases at V and 1 base at J, with 9 bases between. The chain's CDR3 is CASSFVDRNTEAFF. The CDR3 DNA sequence: TGTGCCAGCAGTTTCGTTGACAGGAACACTGAAGCTTTCTTT.

This clone was recorded only once. The V call is TRBV27, the J call TRBJ1-5; a weak D match, TRBD1 (6 bases). Germline V lookup: CDR1 MNHEY, CDR2 SMNVEV (reference sequence). V lost 8 bases and J 0 bases, leaving 14 bases between the germline ends. This CDR3 comprises 15 residues. The CDR3 sequence: CASQMDSYSNQPQHF. As DNA, the CDR3 is TGTGCCAGCCAAATGGACAGCTATAGCAATCAGCCCCAGCATTTT.

The CDR3 region has the DNA TGTGCCAGCAGCCCCGTTTGGGGAGAAAGAGAGCAGTACTTC. It yields the protein CASSPVWGEREQYF. The rearrangement links TRBV7-2 to TRBJ2-7, with TRBD2 as a possible D gene (5 bases). The ends were cut back, 5 bases at V and 7 bases at J, with 18 bases in the middle. The CDR3 consists of 14 residues. The germline CDR1 and CDR2 sequences are SGHTA and FQGNSA.

This clone turned up a few times. The chain has TRBV10-3 and TRBJ1-2; D unclear. Per the germline V gene, CDR1 is ENHRY and CDR2 is SYGVKD. With 0 bases removed from V and 6 bases from J, the gap between germline ends came to 8 bases. CDR3 length: 13 amino acids. The CDR3 coding sequence is TGTGCCATCAGTGAGTCTTGGGCAGATGGCTACACCTTC. Protein: CAISESWADGYTF.

A few counts support this clone. V usage is TRBV9 and J usage is TRBJ1-4, with D hard to call. The CDR3 is 15 residues long. The germline V gene has CDR1 SGDLS and CDR2 YYNGEE. The V and J ends lost 0 bases and 3 bases respectively, with 9 bases between them. CDR3 nucleotides: TGTGCCAGCAGCGTAGTCCCTCTCCCTAATGAAAAACTGTTTTTT. Translation: CASSVVPLPNEKLFF.

Regarding this clone: In the same sample, other DNA sequences code for this CDR3. The V gene is TRBV5-4, the J gene TRBJ1-2, with D possibly matching TRBD1 (5 bases). The germline gives CDR1 SGHNT, CDR2 YYREEE (reference sequence). The CDR3 sequence is 13 residues long. V lost 0 bases and J lost 4, with 7 bases in between. The chain's CDR3 is CASSLAGGYGYTF. DNA for the CDR3: TGTGCCAGCAGCTTGGCGGGGGGCTATGGCTACACCTTC.

The chain recombines TRBV7-9 with TRBJ1-2, with D possibly matching TRBD1 (6 bases). The CDR3 contains 11 residues. Germline CDR1 SEHNR, CDR2 FQNEAQ (reference sequence). Trimming removed 5 bases from V and 7 bases from J, with 8 bases in between. Here the CDR3 reads CASSPGVGYTF. DNA for the CDR3: TGTGCCAGCAGCCCAGGGGTTGGCTACACCTTC.

The chain carries TRBV7-2 and TRBJ1-1, with 11 nucleotides matching TRBD1. The CDR3 extends over 14 amino acids. V lost 5 bases to trimming and J lost 6 bases; unmatched junction nucleotides: 5. The germline V gene encodes CDR1 SGHTA and CDR2 FQGNSA. CDR3 nucleotide sequence: TGTGCCAGCAGCCGGGACAGGGGGGATCCTGAAGCTTTCTTT. It is translated as CASSRDRGDPEAFF.

The genes are TRBV5-1 and TRBJ1-2, with 10 positions matching TRBD1. V dropped 2 bases and J dropped 4; count of bases not matched to a gene: 2. CDR3 length equals 14 residues. Germline lookup yields CDR1 SGHRS and CDR2 YFSETQ. In DNA form, the CDR3 reads TGCGCCAGCAGCTTTGGACAGGGGGTCTATGGCTACACCTTC. It encodes CASSFGQGVYGYTF.

This clone was picked up one time. The rearrangement uses TRBV19 and TRBJ1-5; D might be TRBD1 (5 bases). The CDR3 totals 15 residues. The ends were cut back, 9 bases at V and 7 bases at J, with 22 bases in the middle. The V gene's germline CDR1 is LNHDA and CDR2 SQIVND (reference sequence). This CDR3 reads CASQMGGVENQPQHF. The DNA of the CDR3 is TGTGCCAGCCAAATGGGGGGAGTAGAGAACCAGCCCCAGCATTTT.

The V and J genes are TRBV18 and TRBJ2-1, with 7 bases that match TRBD2. The germline CDR1 and CDR2 sequences are KGHSH and LQKENI. Trimming at V came to 6 bases and at J to 3 bases, leaving 8 bases not matched to a gene. The CDR3 extends over 15 amino acids. The CDR3 spells CASSPLAADYNEQFF. CDR3 DNA sequence: TGTGCCAGCTCGCCCCTAGCGGCGGACTACAATGAGCAGTTCTTC.

This chain uses TRBV3-1 (or the pseudogene TRBV3-2) with TRBJ1-1; D perhaps matches TRBD1 (6 bases). The germline gives CDR1 LGHDT, CDR2 YNNKEL (reference sequence). This CDR3 has 12 residues. V lost 3 bases, J lost 5 bases, and 7 bases lay in between. CDR3 nucleotides: TGTGCCAGCAGCCACACAGGGACTGAAGCTTTCTTT. This codes for CASSHTGTEAFF.

This sequence joins TRBV5-1 and TRBJ2-3, with 8 bases fitting TRBD1. This CDR3 has 14 amino acids. CDR1 is SGHRS, CDR2 YFSETQ, per germline. V was clipped by 5 bases and J by 2 bases; unmatched bases: 4. As DNA, the CDR3 is TGCGCCAGCAGTCCAGGGGGCTTCACAGATACGCAGTATTTT. It yields the protein CASSPGGFTDTQYF.

The J gene is TRBJ2-1, the V gene TRBV6-5; 7 bases match TRBD1. The trim removed 8 bases at V and 2 bases at J, leaving 6 bases unmatched. The CDR3 covers 14 residues. The germline gives CDR1 MNHEY, CDR2 SVGAGI. CDR3 loop: CASFHRGPYNEQFF. CDR3 DNA: TGTGCCAGCTTCCACAGGGGCCCCTACAATGAGCAGTTCTTC.

The chain couples TRBV28 to TRBJ2-6, with 11 bases aligning to TRBD1. With V trimmed by 6 bases and J by 0 bases, 7 bases remained unmatched. The germline gives CDR1 MDHEN, CDR2 SYDVKM. The CDR3 has 18 amino acids. CDR3 coding DNA: TGTGCCAGCAGCCCAGGACAGGGGGCCTCCTCTGGGGCCAACGTCCTGACTTTC. This codes for CASSPGQGASSGANVLTF.